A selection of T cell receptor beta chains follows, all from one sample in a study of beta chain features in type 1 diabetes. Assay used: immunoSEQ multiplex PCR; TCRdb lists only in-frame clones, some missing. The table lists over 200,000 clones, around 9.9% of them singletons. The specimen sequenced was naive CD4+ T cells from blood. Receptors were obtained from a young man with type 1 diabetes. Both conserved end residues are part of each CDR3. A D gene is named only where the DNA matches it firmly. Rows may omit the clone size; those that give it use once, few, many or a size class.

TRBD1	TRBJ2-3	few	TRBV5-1	CASGTGEITDTQYF	TGCGCCAGCGGGACAGGGGAGATCACAGATACGCAGTATTTT
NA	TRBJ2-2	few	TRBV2	CASTAVPGTGELFF	TGTGCCAGCACTGCTGTCCCGGGCACCGGGGAGCTGTTTTTT
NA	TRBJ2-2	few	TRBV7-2	CASSAMGAGELFF	TGTGCCAGCAGCGCCATGGGAGCCGGGGAGCTGTTTTTT
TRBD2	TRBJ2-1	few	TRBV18	CASSPRLADNEQFF	TGTGCCAGCTCACCACGGCTAGCGGACAATGAGCAGTTCTTC
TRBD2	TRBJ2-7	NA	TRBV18	CASSPTGLDTRQYF	TGTGCCAGCTCCCCTACAGGACTAGATACGAGGCAGTACTTC
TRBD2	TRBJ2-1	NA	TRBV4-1	CASSLSGVISNEQFF	TGCGCCAGCAGCCTCAGCGGGGTTATTAGTAATGAGCAGTTCTTC
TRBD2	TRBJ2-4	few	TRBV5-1	CASSFGTSGDIQYF	TGCGCCAGCAGCTTTGGGACTAGCGGGGACATTCAGTACTTC
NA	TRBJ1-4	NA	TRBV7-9	CASSFPAGQLNEKLFF	TGTGCCAGCAGCTTTCCTGCGGGCCAGTTAAATGAAAAACTGTTTTTT
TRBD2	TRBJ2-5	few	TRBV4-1	CASSQELAGYETQYF	TGCGCCAGCAGCCAAGAACTAGCGGGGTACGAGACCCAGTACTTC
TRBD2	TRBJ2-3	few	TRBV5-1	CASSGAGATDTQYF	TGCGCCAGCAGTGGAGCGGGGGCCACAGATACGCAGTATTTT
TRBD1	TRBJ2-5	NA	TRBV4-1	CASSQDNRGSETQYF	TGCGCCAGCAGCCAAGATAACAGGGGGTCAGAGACCCAGTACTTC
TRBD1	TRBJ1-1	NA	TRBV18	CASSSGTGNTEAFF	TGTGCCAGCTCATCCGGGACAGGGAACACTGAAGCTTTCTTT
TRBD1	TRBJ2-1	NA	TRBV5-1	CASSLRDSSYNEQFF	TGCGCCAGCAGCTTGCGGGACAGCTCCTACAATGAGCAGTTCTTC
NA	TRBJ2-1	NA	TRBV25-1	CASSEYFGDNEQFF	TGTGCCAGCAGTGAATATTTCGGGGACAATGAGCAGTTCTTC
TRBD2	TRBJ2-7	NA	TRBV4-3	CASSQEGSSGFYEQYF	TGCGCCAGCAGCCAAGAAGGTTCTAGCGGTTTCTACGAGCAGTACTTC
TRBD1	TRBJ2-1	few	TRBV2	CASETTGGGNEQFF	TGTGCCAGCGAGACGACAGGGGGAGGCAATGAGCAGTTCTTC
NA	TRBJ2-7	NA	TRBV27	CASSLDTSESSYEQYF	TGTGCCAGCAGTCTCGATACGAGCGAGTCGTCCTACGAGCAGTACTTC
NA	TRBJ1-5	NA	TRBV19	CASSGGPSRPQHF	TGTGCCAGTAGTGGCGGGCCCTCACGGCCCCAGCATTTT
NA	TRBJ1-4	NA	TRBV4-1	CASSQDGSGENEKLFF	TGCGCCAGCAGCCAAGATGGATCGGGGGAGAATGAAAAACTGTTTTTT
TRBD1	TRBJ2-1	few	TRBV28	CASSMGQGGNEQFF	TGTGCCAGCAGTATGGGACAGGGAGGCAATGAGCAGTTCTTC
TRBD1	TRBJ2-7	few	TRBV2	CASRGDSPYEQYF	TGTGCCAGCAGGGGGGACAGCCCCTACGAGCAGTACTTC
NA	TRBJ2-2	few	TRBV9	CASSPRGGATGELFF	TGTGCCAGCAGCCCCCGAGGAGGGGCGACCGGGGAGCTGTTTTTT
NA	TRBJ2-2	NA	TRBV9	CASSIGGYTGELFF	TGTGCCAGCAGCATAGGAGGGTACACCGGGGAGCTGTTTTTT
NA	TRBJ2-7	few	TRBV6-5	CASRKGVPYEQYF	TGTGCCAGCAGGAAGGGGGTTCCCTACGAGCAGTACTTC
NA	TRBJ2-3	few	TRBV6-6	CASAPLGRTSTDTQYF	TGTGCCAGCGCCCCGCTGGGTCGGACAAGCACAGATACGCAGTATTTT
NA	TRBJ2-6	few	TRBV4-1	CASSQVGGPGANVLTF	TGCGCCAGCAGCCAAGTAGGGGGTCCAGGGGCCAACGTCCTGACTTTC
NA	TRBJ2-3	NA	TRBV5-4	CASSLASTDTQYF	TGTGCCAGCAGCTTGGCTAGCACAGATACGCAGTATTTT
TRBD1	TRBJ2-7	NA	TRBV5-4	CASSLDQGALSYEQYF	TGTGCCAGCAGCTTGGATCAGGGGGCCCTCTCCTACGAGCAGTACTTC
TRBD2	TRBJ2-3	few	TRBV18	CASSPTSGGGDTQYF	TGTGCCAGCTCACCGACTAGCGGGGGCGGAGATACGCAGTATTTT
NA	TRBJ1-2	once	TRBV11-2	CASSLSAGTNYGYTF	TGTGCCAGCAGCTTATCAGCCGGGACTAACTATGGCTACACCTTC
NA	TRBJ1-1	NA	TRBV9	CASSETGTSITEAFF	TGTGCCAGCAGCGAAACCGGGACATCGATTACTGAAGCTTTCTTT
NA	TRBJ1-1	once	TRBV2	CASRGLKEAFF	TGTGCCAGCAGAGGACTAAAGGAGGCTTTCTTT
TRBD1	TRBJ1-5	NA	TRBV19	CASRDRDREYQPQHF	TGTGCCAGTAGGGACCGGGACAGGGAGTACCAGCCCCAGCATTTT
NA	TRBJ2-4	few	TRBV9	CASSASPVFSENIQYF	TGTGCCAGCAGCGCCTCTCCTGTCTTTTCTGAAAACATTCAGTACTTC
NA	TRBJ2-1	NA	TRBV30	CAWSRQVGRDLFTYNEQFF	TGTGCCTGGAGTAGACAGGTCGGCAGGGATTTGTTCACTTACAATGAGCAGTTCTTC
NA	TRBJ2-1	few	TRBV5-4	CASSSPISGNNEQFF	TGTGCCAGCAGCTCCCCAATTAGCGGAAACAATGAGCAGTTCTTC
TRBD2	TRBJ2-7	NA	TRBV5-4	CASSLSMASGSYEQYF	TGTGCCAGCAGCCTGTCGATGGCTAGCGGGTCGTACGAGCAGTACTTC
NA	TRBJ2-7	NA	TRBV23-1	CASSQWGRGTEQYF	TGCGCCAGCAGTCAGTGGGGGAGGGGGACCGAGCAGTACTTC
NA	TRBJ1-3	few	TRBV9	CASSESVSGNTIYF	TGTGCCAGCAGCGAATCGGTCTCTGGAAACACCATATATTTT
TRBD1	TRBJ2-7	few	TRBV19	CASLSRDRGTQYF	TGTGCCAGTCTTTCCCGGGACAGGGGGACGCAGTACTTC
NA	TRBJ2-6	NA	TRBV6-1	CASEKGFGANVLTF	TGTGCCAGTGAAAAGGGGTTTGGGGCCAACGTCCTGACTTTC